Listed here is a single TCR beta chain. CDR1 and CDR2 from the germline V gene are KGHSH and LQKENI. CDR3 length: 12 amino acids. Trimming took 4 bases from V and 4 from J, leaving 8 bases between them. The table came from immunoSEQ multiplex PCR; TCRdb's copy has only in-frame clones and leaves some out. The sample records 200,000 to 250,000 clones, roughly 88% being singletons. The data stem from a study of cytomegalovirus exposure and HLA in healthy donors. The rearrangement uses TRBV18 and TRBJ2-7; tentatively, D is TRBD2 (5 bases). The TCR was taken from a woman aged 25 to 39 in good health and CMV-seropositive. The sequenced sample consisted of PBMCs. The CDR3 loop is CASSRTLYEQYF. DNA of the CDR3: TGTGCCAGCTCACGGACTTTATACGAGCAGTACTTC. Filled out from reference TRBV18 and TRBJ2-7, the complete variable domain reads NAGVMQNPRHLVRRRGQEARLRCSPMKGHSHVYWYRQLPEEGLKFMVYLQKENIIDESGMPKERFSAEFPKEGPSILRIQQVVRGDSAAYFCASSRTLYEQYFGPGTRLTVT.